This TCR beta chain was recorded in a study of T cells in Graves' hyperthyroidism and ophthalmopathy. With 3 bases clipped from V and 1 base from J, the junction kept 3 bases outside the gene matches. This CDR3 comprises 14 residues. Per the germline V gene, CDR1 is GTSNPN and CDR2 is SVGIG (reference sequence). The study included ophthalmopathy patients with Clinical Activity Score at least 3, NOSPECS grade at least 4 and duration under 3 months. This clonotype showed up many times. RNA transcripts yielded amplified TCR beta CDR3 regions. The HTBI primer set was used in a first-round RT-PCR of the TCR CDR3. Via MiXCR, TCRdb re-called the multiplex PCR reads, giving one row per CDR3 protein. The sample lists some 550,000 distinct CDR3 sequences; approximately 15% were seen once.

The chain joins TRBV30 to TRBJ1-5; 7 positions match TRBD1. Sequencing was done on a sample of blood. This receptor was taken from a woman aged 40 to 50 with Graves' ophthalmopathy. The CDR3 region has the DNA TGTGCCTGGAGCGGGACAGCAAGCAATCAGCCCCAGCATTTT. Translating gives CAWSGTASNQPQHF.